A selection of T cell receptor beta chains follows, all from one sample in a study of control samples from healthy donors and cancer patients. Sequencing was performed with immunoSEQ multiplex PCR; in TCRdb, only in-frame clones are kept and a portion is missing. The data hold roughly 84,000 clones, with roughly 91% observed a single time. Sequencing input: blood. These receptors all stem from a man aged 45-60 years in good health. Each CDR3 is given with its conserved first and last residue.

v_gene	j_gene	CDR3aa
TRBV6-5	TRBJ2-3	CASHRLAGTTDTQYF
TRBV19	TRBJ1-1	CASSITGTSRTEAFF
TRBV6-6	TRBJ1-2	CASSYNPGQVDGYTF
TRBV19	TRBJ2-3	CATSGQGAGSTDTQYF
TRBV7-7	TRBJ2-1	CASSLAAGTYNEQFF
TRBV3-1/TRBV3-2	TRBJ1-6	CASMDTPNSPLHF
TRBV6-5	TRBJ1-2	CASTNGDSVYGYTF
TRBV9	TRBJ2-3	CASSPGTAVRTDTQYF
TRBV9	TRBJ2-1	CASSLRGLGTYNEQFF
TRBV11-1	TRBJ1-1	CASSLRLGMNTEAFF
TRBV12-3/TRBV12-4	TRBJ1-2	CASGFHGYTF
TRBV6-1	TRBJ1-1	CASSDRVRLTAFF
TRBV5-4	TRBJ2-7	CASSLAGSKEQYF